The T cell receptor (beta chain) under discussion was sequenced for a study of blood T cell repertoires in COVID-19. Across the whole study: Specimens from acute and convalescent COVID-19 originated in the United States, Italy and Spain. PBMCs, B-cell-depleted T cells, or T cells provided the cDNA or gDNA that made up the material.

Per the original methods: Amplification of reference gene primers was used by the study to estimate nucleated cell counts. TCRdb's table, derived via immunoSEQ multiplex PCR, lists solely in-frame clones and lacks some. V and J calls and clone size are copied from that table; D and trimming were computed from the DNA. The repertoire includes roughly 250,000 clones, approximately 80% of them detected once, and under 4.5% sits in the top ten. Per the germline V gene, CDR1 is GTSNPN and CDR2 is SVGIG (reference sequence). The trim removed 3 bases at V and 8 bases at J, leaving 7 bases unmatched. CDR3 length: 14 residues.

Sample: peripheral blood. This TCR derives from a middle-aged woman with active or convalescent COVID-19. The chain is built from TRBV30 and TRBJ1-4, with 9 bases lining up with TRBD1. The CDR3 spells CAWSRDRAGEKLFF. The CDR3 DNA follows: TGTGCCTGGAGCCGGGACAGGGCGGGCGAAAAACTGTTTTTT. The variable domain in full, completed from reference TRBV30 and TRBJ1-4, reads SQTIHQWPATLVQPVGSPLSLECTVEGTSNPNLYWYRQAAGRGLQLLFYSVGIGQISSEVPQNLSASRPQDRQFILSSKKLLLSDSGFYLCAWSRDRAGEKLFFGSGTQLSVL.